This T cell receptor beta chain was recorded in a study of blood T cells in healthy people across ages. This clonotype was found many times. Per germline, CDR1 MNHNY and CDR2 SVGAGI (reference sequence). The CDR3 length is 15 residues. V lost 7 bases, J lost 5 bases, and 20 bases lay in between. A second about 6 to 12 cycle PCR used barcoded and J-beta primers. TCRdb ran MiXCR on the 5' RACE reads and lists one entry per CDR3 protein. The data contain hundreds of thousands of distinct CDR3 sequences, about 30% of them singletons. Sample: blood. The chain recombines TRBV6-6 with TRBJ2-5, with D perhaps TRBD1 (6 bases). This clonotype was sampled from a woman aged 80 or older in good health. The CDR3 sequence: CASKGSTGRGETQYF. The CDR3 DNA reads as TGTGCCAGCAAGGGGAGCACCGGAAGGGGGGAGACCCAGTACTTC.